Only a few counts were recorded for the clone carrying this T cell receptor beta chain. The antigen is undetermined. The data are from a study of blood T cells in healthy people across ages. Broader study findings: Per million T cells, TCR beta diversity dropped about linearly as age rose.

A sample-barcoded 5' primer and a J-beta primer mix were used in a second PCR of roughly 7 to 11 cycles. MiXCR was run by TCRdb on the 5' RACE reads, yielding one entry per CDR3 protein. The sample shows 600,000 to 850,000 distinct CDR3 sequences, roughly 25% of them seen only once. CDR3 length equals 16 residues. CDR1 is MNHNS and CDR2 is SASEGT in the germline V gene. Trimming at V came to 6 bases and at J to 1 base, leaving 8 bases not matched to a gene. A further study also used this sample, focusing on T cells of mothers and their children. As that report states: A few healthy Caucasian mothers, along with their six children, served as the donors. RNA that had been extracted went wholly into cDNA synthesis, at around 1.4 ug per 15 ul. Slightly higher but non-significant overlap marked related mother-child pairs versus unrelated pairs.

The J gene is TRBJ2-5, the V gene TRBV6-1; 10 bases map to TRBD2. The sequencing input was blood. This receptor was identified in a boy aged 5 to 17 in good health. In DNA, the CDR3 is TGTGCCAGCAGCATTCTAGCGGGGGTTTCCCAAGAGACCCAGTACTTC. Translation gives CASSILAGVSQETQYF.